This T cell receptor (beta chain) was obtained from a study of blood T cell repertoires in COVID-19. The CDR3 consists of 14 residues. CDR1 and CDR2 from the germline V gene are SGHRS and YFSETQ. V was shortened by 0 bases and J by 1 base, with 7 bases between the two germline ends. Under the authors' procedure: Nucleated cell counts were estimated from reference gene primer amplification. The repertoire was sequenced with immunoSEQ multiplex PCR; TCRdb's copy has only in-frame clones and lacks some. V and J calls and clone size are those listed in that table; D and trimming were worked out from the DNA. This sample carries about 360,000 clones, around 84% of them seen once, and the ten largest clones take around 3%.

The sequence derives from a human donor in a cohort sampled during active COVID-19. The gene calls are TRBV5-1 and TRBJ1-1; D remains unclear. Sequencing used peripheral blood. The CDR3 DNA reads as TGCGCCAGCAGCTTGGCCACAGAGAACACTGAAGCTTTCTTT. Protein product: CASSLATENTEAFF.